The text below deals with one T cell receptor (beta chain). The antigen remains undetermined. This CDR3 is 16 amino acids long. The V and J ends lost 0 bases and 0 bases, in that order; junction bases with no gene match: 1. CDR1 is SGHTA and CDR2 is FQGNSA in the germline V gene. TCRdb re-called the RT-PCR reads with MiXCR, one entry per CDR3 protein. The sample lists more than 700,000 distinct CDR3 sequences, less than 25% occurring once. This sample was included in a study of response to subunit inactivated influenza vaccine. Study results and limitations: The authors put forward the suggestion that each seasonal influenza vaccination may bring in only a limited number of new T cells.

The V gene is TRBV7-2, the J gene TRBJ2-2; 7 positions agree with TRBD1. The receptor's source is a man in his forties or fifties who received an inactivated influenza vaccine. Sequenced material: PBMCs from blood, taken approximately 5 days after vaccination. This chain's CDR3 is CASSLAQGANTGELFF. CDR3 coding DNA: TGTGCCAGCAGCTTAGCCCAGGGGGCGAACACCGGGGAGCTGTTTTTT. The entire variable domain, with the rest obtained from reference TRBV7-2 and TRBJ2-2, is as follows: GAGVSQSPSNKVTEKGKDVELRCDPISGHTALYWYRQSLGQGLEFLIYFQGNSAPDKSGLPSDRFSAERTGGSVSTLTIQRTQQEDSAVYLCASSLAQGANTGELFFGEGSRLTVL.